A single sample is the source of the 13 T cell receptor beta chains below, sequenced in a study of blood T cells in healthy people across ages. Alongside a J-beta primer mix, a sample-barcoded 5' primer served in a second PCR lasting about 6 to 11 cycles. TCRdb re-derived calls from the 5' RACE reads in MiXCR, one entry per CDR3 protein. Of some 370,000 distinct CDR3 sequences in the sample, roughly half were seen once. Sequencing input: blood. The receptors were sampled from a man in his sixties in good health.

This clonotype was seen a handful of times. The chain couples TRBV20-1 to TRBJ2-1, with 8 bases matching TRBD2. With 1 base clipped from V and 9 bases from J, the junction kept 11 bases outside the gene matches. CDR1 and CDR2 (germline): DFQATT, SNEGSKA (reference sequence). The CDR3 totals 15 residues. DNA for the CDR3: TGCAGTGCTAGAGGCGGACTAGCCGGGGCGAGTGAGCAGTTCTTC. Translated: CSARGGLAGASEQFF.

The chain uses TRBV19 and TRBJ1-1; TRBD1 matches 8 bases. Germline V lookup: CDR1 LNHDA, CDR2 SQIVND (reference sequence). The CDR3 is 15 amino acids. V dropped 5 bases and J dropped 1; count of bases not matched to a gene: 6. CDR3 sequence reads: CASSSLGTGNTEAFF. The CDR3 DNA sequence: TGTGCCAGTAGTTCCCTCGGGACAGGGAACACTGAAGCTTTCTTT. Full variable domain (missing parts from reference TRBV19 and TRBJ1-1): DGGITQSPKYLFRKEGQNVTLSCEQNLNHDAMYWYRQDPGQGLRLIYYSQIVNDFQKGDIAEGYSVSREKKESFPLTVTSAQKNPTAFYLCASSSLGTGNTEAFFGQGTRLTVV.

The chain couples TRBV6-1 to TRBJ2-5, with D maybe TRBD2 (5 bases). Deletions cut 8 bases from V and 11 bases from J, with 12 bases between. CDR1 and CDR2 from the germline V gene are MNHNS and SASEGT. This CDR3 has 10 residues. CDR3 in amino acids: CASWHGEQYF. CDR3 bases: TGTGCCAGCTGGCATGGGGAGCAGTACTTC.

DNA of the CDR3: TGCGCCAGCAGCTCGATCGGGGCAGGAGGCTACACCTTC. This translates into CASSSIGAGGYTF. The chain employs TRBV5-1 and TRBJ1-2; D might be TRBD1 (5 bases). V was shortened by 3 bases and J by 8 bases, with 14 bases between the two germline ends. The germline V gene encodes CDR1 SGHRS and CDR2 YFSETQ. The CDR3 totals 13 residues.

This clonotype was seen only a few times. The CDR3: CASSPRPQDRVYEQYF. The CDR3 nucleotides are TGTGCCAGCAGCCCCCGTCCCCAGGACAGGGTCTACGAGCAGTACTTC. V and J are TRBV13 and TRBJ2-7; TRBD1 matches 8 bases. Germline-derived CDR1 and CDR2 are PRHDT and FYEKMQ (reference sequence). V lost 5 bases to trimming and J lost 3 bases; unmatched junction nucleotides: 12. The CDR3 runs 16 residues.

This clonotype was counted many times. The rearrangement joins TRBV9 to TRBJ2-3; D is possibly TRBD1 or TRBD2 (5 bases each). This CDR3 has 14 residues. CDR1 is SGDLS and CDR2 is YYNGEE in the germline V gene. The germline V and J ends were trimmed by 4 bases and 2 bases, with 11 bases remaining between them. The CDR3 loop reads CASSRGVDTDTQYF. The DNA of the CDR3 is TGTGCCAGCAGCAGAGGGGTTGACACAGATACGCAGTATTTT.

On this clonotype itself: A much bigger clone sits one base away, suggesting this may be a read error. The chain recombines TRBV27 with TRBJ2-7; the D gene is possibly TRBD1 (6 bases). Germline assignment: CDR1 MNHEY and CDR2 SMNVEV (reference sequence). The CDR3 spans 15 residues. The DNA of the CDR3 is TGTACCAGCAGTGTAGGCGGACAGACCTCCTACGAGCAGTACTTC. This codes for CTSSVGGQTSYEQYF.

The genes are TRBV29-1 and TRBJ2-7; D not certain. This CDR3 spans 14 amino acids. The V gene lost 4 bases and the J gene lost 3 bases, with 16 bases spanning the gap. From germline, CDR1 is SQVTM and CDR2 ANQGSEA. The CDR3 here is CSVGYPKESYEQYF. The DNA for the CDR3 is TGCAGCGTTGGGTACCCGAAGGAAAGCTACGAGCAGTACTTC.

The chain combines TRBV20-1 with TRBJ1-6, with 7 bases lining up with TRBD1. V shed 3 bases and J 5 bases; nucleotides not matched to a gene: 4. Per the germline V gene, CDR1 is DFQATT and CDR2 is SNEGSKA (reference sequence). This CDR3 contains 14 residues. CDR3 sequence reads: CSARATGNNSPLHF. The CDR3 DNA is TGCAGTGCTAGGGCGACAGGGAATAATTCACCCCTCCACTTT.

Notes on this clonotype: A read error may explain this, as a much larger clone is one base away. The gene calls are TRBV7-9 and TRBJ1-1; no definite D call. The CDR3 is 14 residues long. V was clipped by 5 bases and J by 11 bases, with 21 bases between them. CDR1 SEHNR and CDR2 FQNEAQ come from the germline V gene (reference sequence). CDR3 in DNA: TGTGCCAGCAGCGTCAACGACGGATTGGCTCTGGCTTTCTTT. Its protein is CASSVNDGLALAFF.

This chain uses TRBV11-2 with TRBJ2-1; D is uncertain. The V gene lost 5 bases and the J gene lost 4 bases, with 15 bases spanning the gap. The CDR3 is 15 residues long. Germline CDR1 SGHAT, CDR2 FQNNGV. The CDR3: CASSPRQQIYNEQFF. The CDR3 coding sequence is TGTGCCAGCAGCCCCCGGCAGCAGATATACAATGAGCAGTTCTTC.

Of note for this clonotype: With a much larger clone just one base away, this may be a read error. This chain joins TRBV20-1 and TRBJ2-7; D is tentatively TRBD1 or TRBD2 (5 bases each). Trimming shortened V by 6 bases and J by 7 bases, and 25 bases separated the two germline ends. This CDR3 spans 15 amino acids. Germline values: CDR1 DFQATT, CDR2 SNEGSKA (reference sequence). The CDR3 region has the DNA TGCAGTGCAACGCAAGCGGCAAGAGGGGTCAATGAGCAGTACTTC. Protein sequence: CSATQAARGVNEQYF.

The V call is TRBV12-3 or TRBV12-4, the J call TRBJ1-4; 9 positions match TRBD1. This CDR3 is built from 15 residues. V trimming: 6 bases; J trimming: 0 bases; junction bases outside the gene matches: 2. The DNA for the CDR3 is TGTGCCAGCAGAAGACAGGGGGCAACTAATGAAAAACTGTTTTTT. Translated, it gives CASRRQGATNEKLFF.